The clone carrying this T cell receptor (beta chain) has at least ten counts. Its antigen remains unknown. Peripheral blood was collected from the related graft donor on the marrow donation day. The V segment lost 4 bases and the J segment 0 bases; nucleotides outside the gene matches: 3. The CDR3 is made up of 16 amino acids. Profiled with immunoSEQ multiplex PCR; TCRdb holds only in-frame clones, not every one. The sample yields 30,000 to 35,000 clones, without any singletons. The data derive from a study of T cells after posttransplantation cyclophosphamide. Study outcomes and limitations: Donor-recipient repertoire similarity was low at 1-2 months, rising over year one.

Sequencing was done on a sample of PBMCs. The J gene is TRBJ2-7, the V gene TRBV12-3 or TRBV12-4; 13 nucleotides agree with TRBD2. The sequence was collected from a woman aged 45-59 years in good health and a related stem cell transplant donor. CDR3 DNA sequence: TGTGCCAGCAGTTCCCGGACTAGCGGGAGCTCCTACGAGCAGTACTTC. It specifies CASSSRTSGSSYEQYF.